The 4 T cell receptor beta chains below all came from one sample that was sequenced in a study of identical twins (dated by TCRdb to the mid-2010s). The method behind the library was 5' RACE. Instrument used: Illumina HiSeq 2000. TCRdb trimmed the raw reads at Q25, called clones with MiXCR and kept productive beta chains. CDR3 protein sequences are deduplicated, and each keeps its most common genes and DNA. In this sample the table shows approximately 690,000 distinct CDR3 sequences, 6% to 6.5% of which occur a single time. Around 2% of the sample is in the top ten clones. The sequencing input was naive T cells sorted from blood. The cell subset or site label, read with the paper, signifies: cells isolated with a human naive T-cell isolation kit. These receptors all stem from a man younger than 30 in good health.

This chain links TRBV27 with TRBJ2-5; TRBD1 matches at 8 bases. This CDR3 has 15 residues. V dropped 3 bases and J dropped 4; count of bases not matched to a gene: 7. Per the germline V gene, CDR1 is MNHEY and CDR2 is SMNVEV (reference sequence). CDR3 loop: CASSFGQGGAETQYF. The DNA for the CDR3 is TGTGCCAGCAGTTTCGGACAGGGCGGGGCAGAGACCCAGTACTTC.

This clonotype was found many times. V is TRBV10-3 and J is TRBJ2-1, with 10 bases lining up with TRBD2. After removal of 10 bases from V and 5 bases from J, the junction contained 5 bases not matched to a gene. Germline loops: CDR1 ENHRY, CDR2 SYGVKD. The CDR3 length is 13 residues. CDR3 region: CATLLAGNNEQFF. CDR3 in DNA: TGTGCCACCCTACTAGCGGGAAACAATGAGCAGTTCTTC.

This clonotype was seen repeatedly, ten times or more. The chain couples TRBV24-1 to TRBJ1-1, with unresolved D. The V gene's germline CDR1 is KGHDR and CDR2 SFDVKD. The CDR3 has 13 residues. Trimming took 1 base from V and 1 from J, leaving 3 bases between them. The DNA for the CDR3 is TGTGCCACCAGTGATTTCAGGAACACTGAAGCTTTCTTT. Translated: CATSDFRNTEAFF.

Many counts were recorded for this clonotype. The conserved final phenylalanine or tryptophan is absent from the CDR3, which likely points to a read error. The DNA is left out, because the CDR3 cannot be placed on it with certainty; the CDR3 is given as TCRdb lists it. This sequence joins TRBV20-1 and TRBJ1-2; the table's D call TRBD1 went unverified against the DNA. Ends included, the CDR3 has 8 residues. The germline CDR1 and CDR2 sequences are DFQATT and SNEGSKA (reference sequence). CDR3 residues: CRLPGQEV.